This T cell receptor beta chain was sequenced during a study of neurological immune-mediated disorders. Overall study findings and caveats: Private repertoires in all groups were suggested by the absence of shared CDR3 amino acid sequences among expanded clones across subjects.

PBMCs stored at -80 C, 2 million in total, were the source of the unsorted libraries. The CDR3 covers 16 residues. V lost 4 bases, J lost 6 bases, and 19 bases lay in between. CDR1 is SNHLY, CDR2 FYNNEI, per germline. MiXCR was run by TCRdb on the 5' RACE reads, yielding one entry per CDR3 protein. The table shows roughly 89,000 distinct CDR3 sequences, with roughly 2.6% occurring only once. This clonotype was seen repeatedly, ten times or more. Antigen specificity is unknown. Source material: PBMCs. The clonotype was recovered from a woman in her twenties or thirties with multiple sclerosis. This chain uses TRBV2 with TRBJ2-1; D is perhaps TRBD2 (6 bases). This CDR3 reads CASSGTGTPSGNEQFF. In DNA form, the CDR3 reads TGTGCCAGCAGTGGAACCGGGACTCCCTCGGGCAATGAGCAGTTCTTC.